This T cell receptor beta chain stems from a study of blood T cell repertoires in COVID-19. Produced via immunoSEQ multiplex PCR; TCRdb's table is partial and in-frame only. The repertoire consists of hundreds of thousands of clones, with around 87% occurring once and the leading ten covering 1.5% to 2%. The CDR3 spans 15 residues. Germline CDR1 and CDR2: SGHNT and YYREEE (reference sequence). The V and J ends lost 4 bases and 7 bases respectively, with 18 bases between them. Sequencing input: PBMCs or T cells enriched from blood (not recorded which). The TCR was taken from a woman aged 45-59 years who had recovered from COVID-19. The rearrangement uses TRBV5-4 and TRBJ2-1; tentatively, D is TRBD2 (6 bases). CDR3 nucleotide sequence: TGTGCCAGCAGCGGCTCCCGGGAGCGTAGAAATGAGCAGTTCTTC. Its protein product is CASSGSRERRNEQFF.